This note documents a single TCR beta chain sequence. Its antigen remains unknown. These data are taken from a study of CD8 T cells in ankylosing spondylitis. TCRdb fed the 5' RACE reads into MiXCR, producing one record per CDR3 protein. The repertoire holds tens of thousands of distinct CDR3 sequences, 27% seen once, with around 60% in the top ten. General study results and limits: A TCR beta motif of about 8 highly homologous variants seemed to mark ankylosing spondylitis blood. Enrichment of disease-linked clones was reportedly significant in matched ankylosing spondylitis synovial fluid. In the blood and synovial fluid of reactive arthritis, some motif variants had been previously reported. Disease-associated clones were CD8+ and fairly uncommon in peripheral blood.

CDR3 length: 15 amino acids. V shed 7 bases and J 5 bases; nucleotides not matched to a gene: 9. CDR1 is MNHEY, CDR2 SVGAGI, per germline. The sequenced material came from blood, either unsorted or a sorted T cell fraction (not recorded which). This TCR derives from a male donor with ankylosing spondylitis or in good health (not recorded which). The chain employs TRBV6-5 and TRBJ2-1; 9 nucleotides agree with TRBD2. The CDR3 is CASNLAGAKNNEQFF. In DNA, the CDR3 is TGTGCCAGCAATTTAGCGGGGGCTAAAAACAATGAGCAGTTCTTC.